These 8 T cell receptor beta chains originate from one sample sequenced in a study of blood T cell repertoires in COVID-19 (dated by TCRdb to the early 2020s). Receptor libraries were prepared by the immunoSEQ multiplex PCR assay. TCRdb took over this immuneACCESS table, retaining in-frame rearrangements with V and J assigned. Such tables are incomplete; in checked studies, under half of the missing clones stem from an unresolved V gene, and the remainder is unexplained. The sample has about 160,000 clones on record, 70% to 85% of them singletons. In total, the top ten clones hold 20% to 25% of the sample. Input material: peripheral blood. These receptor sequences come from a woman older than 75 with acute or convalescent COVID-19.

The chain recombines TRBV4-2 with TRBJ1-4; the D is unclear. This CDR3 has 17 amino acids. V dropped 0 bases and J dropped 0 bases, with 11 bases sitting between them. CDR1 and CDR2 (germline): LGHNA, YNFKEQ. CDR3 DNA: TGTGCCAGCAGCCAAGATGGAGCGGATGCAACTAATGAAAAACTGTTTTTT. Encoded protein: CASSQDGADATNEKLFF.

This chain connects TRBV18 to TRBJ2-3; TRBD2 aligns across 8 bases. CDR3 size: 14 residues. The ends lost 4 bases at V and 6 bases at J; junction bases unmatched: 6. Per germline, CDR1 KGHSH and CDR2 LQKENI. The CDR3 coding sequence is TGTGCCAGCTCACAAGCGGGAGTCCAGGATACGCAGTATTTT. It encodes CASSQAGVQDTQYF. Full variable domain (rest looked up from reference TRBV18 and TRBJ2-3): NAGVMQNPRHLVRRRGQEARLRCSPMKGHSHVYWYRQLPEEGLKFMVYLQKENIIDESGMPKERFSAEFPKEGPSILRIQQVVRGDSAAYFCASSQAGVQDTQYFGPGTRLTVL.

The chain recombines TRBV5-1 with TRBJ1-1; perhaps TRBD1 as D (6 bases). Trimming shortened V by 6 bases and J by 0 bases, and 18 bases separated the two germline ends. The CDR3 contains 16 residues. The germline V gene has CDR1 SGHRS and CDR2 YFSETQ. DNA for the CDR3: TGCGCCAGCACCTTACTCCCGGGACAAATGAACACTGAAGCTTTCTTT. Translation: CASTLLPGQMNTEAFF.

This chain's CDR3 is CASRPDTDLGGYTF. CDR3 bases: TGTGCCAGCAGACCGGACACAGACTTGGGAGGCTACACCTTC. The V call is TRBV7-2, the J call TRBJ1-2; tentative D call: TRBD1 (5 bases). The V end was cut by 6 bases, the J end by 8 bases, with 19 bases between. Germline CDR1 and CDR2: SGHTA and FQGNSA. The length of the CDR3 is 14 residues.

V is TRBV3-1 (or the pseudogene TRBV3-2) and J is TRBJ1-4; D uncertain. Trimming took 4 bases from V and 3 from J, leaving 12 bases between them. The CDR3 extends over 15 amino acids. Germline values: CDR1 LGHDT, CDR2 YNNKEL (reference sequence). The CDR3 sequence: CASSPGEAANEKLFF. The CDR3, as DNA: TGTGCCAGCAGCCCCGGTGAGGCAGCTAATGAAAAACTGTTTTTT.

The J gene is TRBJ1-5, the V gene TRBV19; D unresolved. CDR1 and CDR2 from the germline V gene are LNHDA and SQIVND (reference sequence). Between the trimmed V and J ends, which lost 6 bases and 0 bases, there was a span of 18 bases. CDR3 length: 17 residues. This CDR3 reads CASSALHRRGSNQPQHF. For the CDR3, the DNA is TGTGCCAGTAGCGCACTCCACCGACGGGGTAGCAATCAGCCCCAGCATTTT. The whole variable domain, filled in from reference TRBV19 and TRBJ1-5, reads DGGITQSPKYLFRKEGQNVTLSCEQNLNHDAMYWYRQDPGQGLRLIYYSQIVNDFQKGDIAEGYSVSREKKESFPLTVTSAQKNPTAFYLCASSALHRRGSNQPQHFGDGTRLSIL.

The sample holds a few counts of this clone. J is TRBJ1-5 and V is TRBV30, with TRBD1 matching 7 bases. V lost 3 bases and J lost 4; bases outside the gene matches: 6. The CDR3 runs 14 residues. Germline V lookup: CDR1 GTSNPN, CDR2 SVGIG (reference sequence). CDR3 residues: CAWSQGQENQPQHF. As DNA, the CDR3 is TGTGCCTGGAGCCAAGGACAGGAAAATCAGCCCCAGCATTTT.

CDR3 protein: CASSLDISASYEQYF. The CDR3 region has the DNA TGTGCCAGCAGCTTGGACATTTCCGCCTCCTACGAGCAGTACTTC. V gene TRBV5-6 combines with J gene TRBJ2-7; D remains unclear. Trimming took off 0 bases at V and 0 bases at J, with 10 bases between the two ends. Germline CDR1 and CDR2: SGHDT and YYEEEE. This CDR3 contains 15 residues.